Listed here are 7 T cell receptor beta chains from one sample, sequenced in a study of shared clonotypes between healthy human individuals. Repertoires were generated with immunoSEQ multiplex PCR, while TCRdb's copy carries only in-frame clones and drops some. The data show about 510,000 clones, about 75% seen once. The sequenced material came from PBMCs. These receptors all stem from a woman aged 35 to 49 in good health. Some clones in this sample may be carry-over from other donors' samples.

This clone has more than one count but fewer than ten. V gene TRBV30 combines with J gene TRBJ2-1, with D uncertain. The germline gives CDR1 GTSNPN, CDR2 SVGIG (reference sequence). The CDR3 is made up of 15 amino acids. V was pared by 2 bases and J by 0 bases, with 11 bases between. CDR3 in DNA: TGTGCCTGGAGTCCCCCAGACCTCTCCTACAATGAGCAGTTCTTC. Residues: CAWSPPDLSYNEQFF.

The chain is built from TRBV19 and TRBJ2-6; D is possibly TRBD1 or TRBD2 (5 bases each). This CDR3 contains 19 residues. Germline V CDR1 and CDR2: LNHDA, SQIVND (reference sequence). The V end was cut by 0 bases, the J end by 0 bases, with 15 bases between. CDR3 protein: CASSIELGPVFSGANVLTF. The CDR3 region has the DNA TGTGCCAGTAGTATAGAATTGGGACCAGTTTTCTCTGGGGCCAACGTCCTGACTTTC.

The CDR3 DNA reads as TGTGCCACCAGCAGAGATGGATCTAGCACAGATACGCAGTATTTT. Translating it yields CATSRDGSSTDTQYF. The rearrangement joins TRBV15 to TRBJ2-3; D remains ambiguous. Germline V gene sequence: CDR1 LNHNV, CDR2 YYDKDF (reference sequence). The ends were cut back, 0 bases at V and 0 bases at J, with 7 bases in the middle. The CDR3 runs 15 residues.

The rearrangement uses TRBV11-2 and TRBJ2-7, with D uncertain. Germline assignment: CDR1 SGHAT and CDR2 FQNNGV. This CDR3 has 13 amino acids. The ends were cut back, 3 bases at V and 4 bases at J, with 10 bases in the middle. The chain's CDR3 is CASSLTARYEQYF. The CDR3 DNA reads TGTGCCAGCAGCTTGACGGCCAGATACGAGCAGTACTTC.

The rearrangement joins TRBV30 to TRBJ2-7, with D perhaps matching TRBD1 (5 bases). Trimming took 3 bases from V and 0 from J, leaving 12 bases between them. CDR3 length: 14 amino acids. Looked up from germline, CDR1 is GTSNPN and CDR2 is SVGIG (reference sequence). The CDR3 region has the DNA TGTGCCTGGAGAAGGGGCGTAAACTCCTACGAGCAGTACTTC. The encoded protein is CAWRRGVNSYEQYF.

A remark on this clone: In the same sample, other DNA sequences code for this CDR3. The genes are TRBV4-3 and TRBJ2-1; D is unresolved. The CDR3 has 12 amino acids. V lost 0 bases and J lost 4, with 1 base in between. The V gene's germline CDR1 is LGHNA and CDR2 YSLEER. The CDR3 bases are TGCGCCAGCAGCCAAGAGTACAATGAGCAGTTCTTC. Translated, it gives CASSQEYNEQFF.

This clone came up once. The chain couples TRBV10-2 to TRBJ1-5; TRBD1 aligns across 9 bases. This CDR3 has 13 residues. The germline V gene encodes CDR1 WSHSY and CDR2 SAAADI. Losses at the gene ends were 8 bases for V and 6 bases for J; bases not matched to a gene: 5. DNA for the CDR3: TGCGCCAGCGCGGGGGACAGGGTTCAGCCCCAGCATTTT. Its translation is CASAGDRVQPQHF.